The 32 T cell receptor beta chains given below trace back to one sample, sequenced in a study of cytomegalovirus exposure and HLA in healthy donors. Only in-frame clones appear in the TCRdb table, and some are missing; sequencing was by immunoSEQ multiplex PCR. The sample holds some 50,000 clones, 94% seen once. Sequencing input: PBMCs. The receptors were gathered from a woman under 30 in good health and CMV-seropositive.

The V call is TRBV28, the J call TRBJ2-1; 9 bases fit TRBD2. The CDR3 spans 15 residues. CDR1 is MDHEN, CDR2 SYDVKM, per germline. J was trimmed by 5 bases and V by 6 bases; bases with no gene match: 8. The CDR3 region is CASRLRLAGHNEQFF. CDR3 DNA: TGTGCCAGCAGACTAAGGCTAGCGGGACACAATGAGCAGTTCTTC.

This chain connects TRBV28 to TRBJ1-2; D remains unclear. The V gene lost 5 bases and the J gene lost 5 bases, with 24 bases spanning the gap. Looked up from germline, CDR1 is MDHEN and CDR2 is SYDVKM. The CDR3 length is 17 residues. The CDR3 DNA sequence: TGTGCCAGCAGTGGATCGGTAGGGCGGGGTTATCGGTATGGCTACACCTTC. This encodes CASSGSVGRGYRYGYTF.

The V and J genes are TRBV19 and TRBJ2-6; perhaps TRBD1 as D (6 bases). The CDR3 has 15 residues. Trimming shortened V by 5 bases and J by 3 bases, and 11 bases separated the two germline ends. CDR1 and CDR2 (germline): LNHDA, SQIVND (reference sequence). The CDR3 reads CASSEFRGGANVLTF. DNA of the CDR3: TGTGCCAGTAGTGAGTTCAGGGGTGGGGCCAACGTCCTGACTTTC.

The chain has TRBV9 and TRBJ1-3; D gene ambiguous. CDR1 is SGDLS, CDR2 YYNGEE, per germline. This CDR3 is built from 15 residues. V was pared by 0 bases and J by 0 bases, with 7 bases between. The CDR3 DNA follows: TGTGCCAGCAGCGTAGGGCAGAACTCTGGAAACACCATATATTTT. This translates into CASSVGQNSGNTIYF.

The rearrangement uses TRBV2 and TRBJ1-2, with 7 bases aligning to TRBD1. Germline CDR1 SNHLY, CDR2 FYNNEI. There are 16 residues in the CDR3. The ends lost 4 bases at V and 0 bases at J; junction bases unmatched: 8. The CDR3 region has the DNA TGTGCCAGCAGTGCCCTCGGACAGGACTCTAACTATGGCTACACCTTC. As protein: CASSALGQDSNYGYTF.

The chain has TRBV19 and TRBJ2-3; a possible D gene is TRBD2 (5 bases). The CDR3 length is 15 residues. Looked up from germline, CDR1 is LNHDA and CDR2 is SQIVND (reference sequence). The germline V and J ends were trimmed by 5 bases and 2 bases, with 14 bases remaining between them. The CDR3 DNA reads as TGTGCCAGTAGTGTGGACGGGGTTCTCACAGATACGCAGTATTTT. This codes for CASSVDGVLTDTQYF.

This clone was observed a single time. The chain combines TRBV25-1 with TRBJ2-7, with 8 nucleotides matching TRBD1. The V segment lost 3 bases and the J segment 3 bases; nucleotides outside the gene matches: 7. The CDR3 loop spans 15 amino acids. Germline assignment: CDR1 MGHDK and CDR2 SYGVNS. CDR3 nucleotides: TGTGCCAGCAGTGACCCAGGACAGGGACACTACGAGCAGTACTTC. Amino acids: CASSDPGQGHYEQYF.

V gene TRBV19 combines with J gene TRBJ1-5, with 8 bases aligning to TRBD1. V was pared by 7 bases and J by 4 bases, with 3 bases of the junction left unmatched. This CDR3 contains 13 residues. CDR1 is LNHDA and CDR2 is SQIVND in the germline V gene (reference sequence). The CDR3 region is CASTRTGNQPQHF. In DNA, the CDR3 is TGTGCCAGTACCCGGACAGGGAATCAGCCCCAGCATTTT. Looking up the rest from reference TRBV19 and TRBJ1-5 gives the full variable domain: DGGITQSPKYLFRKEGQNVTLSCEQNLNHDAMYWYRQDPGQGLRLIYYSQIVNDFQKGDIAEGYSVSREKKESFPLTVTSAQKNPTAFYLCASTRTGNQPQHFGDGTRLSIL.

The CDR3 coding sequence is TGTGCCAGCAGTTTCGCCAGCTCCTACGAGCAGTACTTC. Translation: CASSFASSYEQYF. The chain employs TRBV27 and TRBJ2-7; D is unresolved. Germline V gene data show CDR1 as MNHEY and CDR2 as SMNVEV (reference sequence). The CDR3 contains 13 residues. V shed 3 bases and J shed 0 bases, with 6 bases lying between them.

The chain couples TRBV4-1 to TRBJ2-2; no clear D gene. Germline CDR1 MGHRA, CDR2 YSYEKL. The V end lost 3 bases, the J end lost 5 bases, and 13 bases lay between the germline ends. The CDR3 is made up of 15 amino acids. DNA of the CDR3: TGCGCCAGCAGCCAGGGTGGGCCTGGTACCGGGGAGCTGTTTTTT. Translation gives CASSQGGPGTGELFF.

In this sample, this clone turned up once. This chain uses TRBV28 with TRBJ1-1; a possible D gene is TRBD1 (5 bases). Germline values: CDR1 MDHEN, CDR2 SYDVKM. The CDR3 has 15 amino acids. V was shortened by 3 bases and J by 6 bases, with 17 bases between the two germline ends. The CDR3 DNA is TGTGCCAGCAGTTTGCCCCCCGTAAGGGGTGCTGAAGCTTTCTTT. Its translation: CASSLPPVRGAEAFF. Complete variable domain (other parts from reference TRBV28 and TRBJ1-1): DVKVTQSSRYLVKRTGEKVFLECVQDMDHENMFWYRQDPGLGLRLIYFSYDVKMKEKGDIPEGYSVSREKKERFSLILESASTNQTSMYLCASSLPPVRGAEAFFGQGTRLTVV.

The CDR3 protein is CASSVEQGGETQYF. CDR3 nucleotide sequence: TGTGCCAGCAGCGTAGAGCAGGGGGGAGAGACCCAGTACTTC. The chain combines TRBV9 with TRBJ2-5, with D possibly TRBD1 on 7 matching bases. Germline lookup yields CDR1 SGDLS and CDR2 YYNGEE. This CDR3 has 14 residues. The V and J ends lost 0 bases and 4 bases respectively, with 10 bases between them.

V and J are TRBV5-1 and TRBJ1-5; TRBD1 is a possible D gene (5 bases). V lost 1 base to trimming and J lost 5 bases, with 13 bases between them. CDR1 is SGHRS and CDR2 is YFSETQ in the germline V gene. This CDR3 comprises 15 residues. The CDR3 reads CASSLSGGGHQPQHF. The CDR3 DNA reads TGCGCCAGCAGCTTGAGCGGGGGTGGACATCAGCCCCAGCATTTT.

V gene TRBV4-3 combines with J gene TRBJ2-1, with D possibly matching TRBD2 (5 bases). CDR1 and CDR2 from the germline V gene are LGHNA and YSLEER. Trimming removed 4 bases from V and 3 bases from J, with 13 bases in between. This CDR3 is 15 amino acids long. CDR3 sequence: CASSPIAGIYNEQFF. The CDR3 DNA is TGCGCCAGCAGCCCCATCGCCGGGATCTACAATGAGCAGTTCTTC.

This chain links TRBV30 with TRBJ2-1, with 9 bases aligning to TRBD2. Germline V gives CDR1 GTSNPN, CDR2 SVGIG (reference sequence). V lost 3 bases, J lost 9 bases, and 15 bases stayed unmatched. The CDR3 loop spans 16 amino acids. In DNA form, the CDR3 reads TGTGCCTGGAGCCCAAAGGGCGGCCTAGCGGGATTTGAGCAGTTCTTC. Its translation: CAWSPKGGLAGFEQFF.

The J gene is TRBJ2-1, the V gene TRBV11-1; 7 positions agree with TRBD2. Looked up from germline, CDR1 is SGHAT and CDR2 is FQDESV (reference sequence). The trim removed 0 bases at V and 4 bases at J, leaving 15 bases unmatched. The CDR3 consists of 19 residues. This CDR3 reads CASSLAMVRRTSNYNEQFF. The CDR3, as DNA: TGTGCCAGCAGCTTAGCGATGGTGAGGAGGACTAGTAATTACAATGAGCAGTTCTTC.

This clone is a singleton in its sample. This chain connects TRBV14 to TRBJ1-2; 7 bases line up with TRBD1. Trimming took 4 bases from V and 4 from J; bases not matched to a gene: 9. The germline V gene encodes CDR1 SGHDN and CDR2 FVKESK. The CDR3 length is 15 residues. The CDR3 nucleotides read TGTGCCAGCAGCCCCAGGACAGGTCCACTCTATGGCTACACCTTC. The encoded protein is CASSPRTGPLYGYTF.

The chain employs TRBV5-6 and TRBJ1-1; D not certain. This CDR3 has 15 residues. CDR1 SGHDT and CDR2 YYEEEE come from the germline V gene. Trimming pared 0 bases from V and 6 bases from J, leaving 15 bases between. The CDR3 sequence is CASSLAVSPRAEAFF. Written as DNA, the CDR3 is TGTGCCAGCAGCTTGGCCGTCTCCCCCCGCGCTGAAGCTTTCTTT. The full variable domain, completed using reference TRBV5-6 and TRBJ1-1, is DAGVTQSPTHLIKTRGQQVTLRCSPKSGHDTVSWYQQALGQGPQFIFQYYEEEERQRGNFPDRFSGHQFPNYSSELNVNALLLGDSALYLCASSLAVSPRAEAFFGQGTRLTVV.

This chain uses TRBV7-3 with TRBJ1-1; D possibly corresponds to TRBD1 (6 bases). Trimming pared 5 bases from V and 5 bases from J, leaving 18 bases between. Germline-derived CDR1 and CDR2 are SGHTA and FQGTGA. This CDR3 is 15 amino acids long. CDR3 DNA: TGTGCCAGCAGCCACGGAAGGGGGGGGGAAACTGAAGCTTTCTTT. Its protein product is CASSHGRGGETEAFF.

The V and J genes are TRBV27 and TRBJ2-7; TRBD1 agrees at 7 bases. The CDR3 sequence is 13 residues long. Per germline, CDR1 MNHEY and CDR2 SMNVEV (reference sequence). Unmatched junction bases numbered 9, after V lost 10 bases and J lost 3 bases. Here the CDR3 reads CAIIRDRHYEQYF. The CDR3, as DNA: TGTGCCATTATCCGGGACAGACACTACGAGCAGTACTTC.

This sequence joins TRBV7-6 and TRBJ2-7; possible D gene TRBD1, 6 bases. This CDR3 has 16 amino acids. V dropped 5 bases and J dropped 0 bases, with 17 bases sitting between them. Germline loops: CDR1 SGHVS, CDR2 FNYEAQ. Written as DNA, the CDR3 is TGTGCCAGCAGCAAAGTCCCAGGGGCTAGCTCCTACGAGCAGTACTTC. Amino acid sequence: CASSKVPGASSYEQYF.

The rearrangement joins TRBV10-3 to TRBJ2-1; 9 nucleotides agree with TRBD1. V trimming: 10 bases; J trimming: 5 bases; junction bases outside the gene matches: 6. Germline V gene lookup returns CDR1 ENHRY and CDR2 SYGVKD. This CDR3 has 13 residues. This CDR3 reads CATTGGEDNEQFF. The CDR3 nucleotides read TGTGCCACCACAGGGGGCGAAGACAATGAGCAGTTCTTC.

The V gene is TRBV7-3, the J gene TRBJ1-6; D gene uncertain. CDR1 is SGHTA, CDR2 FQGTGA, per germline. The CDR3 is 15 amino acids. V was cut by 2 bases and J by 1 base, with 6 bases left in between. CDR3 coding DNA: TGTGCCAGCAGCTTACGGGGTTCCTATAATTCACCCCTCCACTTT. Translated: CASSLRGSYNSPLHF.

In regard to this clone: Other nucleotide sequences from this sample produce the same CDR3. The rearrangement uses TRBV27 and TRBJ2-1, with 11 bases fitting TRBD2. CDR3 length: 15 residues. After removal of 6 bases from V and 4 bases from J, the junction contained 5 bases not matched to a gene. CDR1 and CDR2 (germline): MNHEY, SMNVEV (reference sequence). DNA of the CDR3: TGTGCCAGCAGCACCGGGACTAGCGGATACAATGAGCAGTTCTTC. Protein product: CASSTGTSGYNEQFF.

This chain uses TRBV19 with TRBJ2-5; D gene uncertain. Trimming took off 2 bases at V and 0 bases at J, with 7 bases between the two ends. The CDR3 runs to 14 residues. CDR1 and CDR2 from the germline V gene are LNHDA and SQIVND (reference sequence). CDR3 DNA: TGTGCCAGTAGTATAATTGGCTACCAAGAGACCCAGTACTTC. Translation: CASSIIGYQETQYF. Using reference TRBV19 and TRBJ2-5 for the parts outside the CDR3, the full variable domain is DGGITQSPKYLFRKEGQNVTLSCEQNLNHDAMYWYRQDPGQGLRLIYYSQIVNDFQKGDIAEGYSVSREKKESFPLTVTSAQKNPTAFYLCASSIIGYQETQYFGPGTRLLVL.

The CDR3 region has the DNA TGTGCCAGCAGCGAGACCCCTCGACTAGCGATTGAGACCCAGTACTTC. Amino acids: CASSETPRLAIETQYF. The rearrangement uses TRBV9 and TRBJ2-5, with TRBD2 matching over 8 bases. J lost 5 bases, V lost 3 bases, and 12 bases had no gene match. The CDR3 extends over 16 amino acids. Germline values: CDR1 SGDLS, CDR2 YYNGEE.

The chain uses TRBV27 and TRBJ2-1; 8 nucleotides agree with TRBD2. The germline gives CDR1 MNHEY, CDR2 SMNVEV (reference sequence). V shed 5 bases and J 1 base; nucleotides not matched to a gene: 7. This CDR3 has 16 residues. The CDR3 protein is CASSASGLESYNEQFF. The CDR3 bases are TGTGCCAGCAGTGCCTCGGGACTAGAATCCTACAATGAGCAGTTCTTC.

The CDR3 protein is CASSLGRGRSNYGYTF. CDR3 coding DNA: TGTGCCAGCAGCTTAGGCAGGGGAAGGTCTAACTATGGCTACACCTTC. The chain links TRBV11-2 to TRBJ1-2, with a weak D call TRBD1 (6 bases). Germline V gene data show CDR1 as SGHAT and CDR2 as FQNNGV. The CDR3 is 16 residues long. With 1 base removed from V and 0 bases from J, the gap between germline ends came to 12 bases.

This chain uses TRBV7-2 with TRBJ2-1; 13 bases map to TRBD2. Germline V gene lookup returns CDR1 SGHTA and CDR2 FQGNSA. J was trimmed by 8 bases and V by 3 bases; bases with no gene match: 7. The CDR3 covers 16 residues. The CDR3 reads CASSFPLAGGPHEQFF. CDR3 sequence (DNA): TGTGCCAGCAGCTTCCCACTAGCGGGAGGGCCCCATGAGCAGTTCTTC.

The chain joins TRBV19 to TRBJ2-1, with 8 positions matching TRBD2. V shed 6 bases and J 7 bases; nucleotides not matched to a gene: 11. Germline V gives CDR1 LNHDA, CDR2 SQIVND (reference sequence). This CDR3 comprises 15 residues. The CDR3 nucleotides read TGTGCCAGTAGGTGGGGGCTAGCGGGCGGGAATGAGCAGTTCTTC. Protein product: CASRWGLAGGNEQFF.

The rearrangement uses TRBV5-6 and TRBJ1-2; 9 bases align to TRBD1. V was pared by 5 bases and J by 0 bases, with 5 bases of the junction left unmatched. CDR3 size: 15 residues. Per germline, CDR1 SGHDT and CDR2 YYEEEE. The CDR3 bases are TGTGCCAGCAGGTTCCGACAGGGGGCTAACTATGGCTACACCTTC. It encodes CASRFRQGANYGYTF. Full variable domain (remainder filled in from reference TRBV5-6 and TRBJ1-2): DAGVTQSPTHLIKTRGQQVTLRCSPKSGHDTVSWYQQALGQGPQFIFQYYEEEERQRGNFPDRFSGHQFPNYSSELNVNALLLGDSALYLCASRFRQGANYGYTFGSGTRLTVV.

The chain recombines TRBV6-1 with TRBJ2-3; 7 bases are a match to TRBD1. The germline gives CDR1 MNHNS, CDR2 SASEGT. This CDR3 contains 14 residues. Trimming cost V 4 bases and J 3 bases; bases outside gene matches: 4. The CDR3 DNA sequence: TGTGCCAGCAGTGGCGGACAGGAGACAGATACGCAGTATTTT. Translating gives CASSGGQETDTQYF.